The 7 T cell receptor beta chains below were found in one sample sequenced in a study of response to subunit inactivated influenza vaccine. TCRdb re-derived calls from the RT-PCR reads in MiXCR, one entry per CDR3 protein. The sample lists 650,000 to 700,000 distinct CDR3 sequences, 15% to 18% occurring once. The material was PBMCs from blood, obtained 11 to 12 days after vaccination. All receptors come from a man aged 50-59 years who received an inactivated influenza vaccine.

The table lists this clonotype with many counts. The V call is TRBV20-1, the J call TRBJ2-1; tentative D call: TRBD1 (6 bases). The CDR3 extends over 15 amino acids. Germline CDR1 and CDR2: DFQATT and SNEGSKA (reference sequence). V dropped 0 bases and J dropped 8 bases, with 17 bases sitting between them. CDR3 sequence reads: CSARDQGPVGDEQFF. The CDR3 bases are TGCAGTGCTAGAGACCAGGGGCCCGTAGGGGATGAGCAGTTCTTC.

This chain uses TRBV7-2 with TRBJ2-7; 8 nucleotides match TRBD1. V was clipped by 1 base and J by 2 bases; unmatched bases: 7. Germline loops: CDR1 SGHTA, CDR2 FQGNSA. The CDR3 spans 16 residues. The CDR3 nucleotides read TGTGCCAGCAGCTTAGGGGGGGACAGGCGGGCCTACGAGCAGTACTTC. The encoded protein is CASSLGGDRRAYEQYF.

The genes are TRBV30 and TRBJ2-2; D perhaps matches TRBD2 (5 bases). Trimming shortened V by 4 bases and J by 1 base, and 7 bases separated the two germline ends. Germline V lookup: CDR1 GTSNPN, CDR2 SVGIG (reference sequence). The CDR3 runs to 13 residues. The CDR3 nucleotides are TGTGCCTGGATGGCGGGGAACACCGGGGAGCTGTTTTTT. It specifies CAWMAGNTGELFF.

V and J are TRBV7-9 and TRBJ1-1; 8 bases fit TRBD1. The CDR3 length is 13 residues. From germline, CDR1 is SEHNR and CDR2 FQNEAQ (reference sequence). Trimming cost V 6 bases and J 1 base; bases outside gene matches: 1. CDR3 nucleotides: TGTGCCAGCAGGACAGGGGCGAACACTGAAGCTTTCTTT. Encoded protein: CASRTGANTEAFF.

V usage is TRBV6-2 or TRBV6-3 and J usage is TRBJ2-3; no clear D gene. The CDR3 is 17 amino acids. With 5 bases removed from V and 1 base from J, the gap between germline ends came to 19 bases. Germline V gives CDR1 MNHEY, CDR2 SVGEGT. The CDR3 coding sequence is TGTGCCAGCAGTACTCCTACCGTGGGCGAAGGCACAGATACGCAGTATTTT. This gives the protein CASSTPTVGEGTDTQYF.

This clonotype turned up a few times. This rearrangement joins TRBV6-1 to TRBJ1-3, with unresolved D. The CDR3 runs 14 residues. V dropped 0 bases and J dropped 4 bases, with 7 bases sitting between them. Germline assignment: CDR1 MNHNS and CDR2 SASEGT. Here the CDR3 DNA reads TGTGCCAGCAGTGAAGCACCCCAAGGAAACACCATATATTTT. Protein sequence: CASSEAPQGNTIYF.

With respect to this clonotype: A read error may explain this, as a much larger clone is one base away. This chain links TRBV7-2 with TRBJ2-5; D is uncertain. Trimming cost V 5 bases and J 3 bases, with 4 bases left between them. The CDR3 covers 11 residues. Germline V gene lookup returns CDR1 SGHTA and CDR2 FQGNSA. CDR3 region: CASSHEETQYF. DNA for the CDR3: TGTGCCAGCAGCCACGAAGAGACCCAGTACTTC.